The 2 T cell receptor beta chains below all came from one sample that was sequenced in a study of cytomegalovirus exposure and HLA in healthy donors. 60 Vbeta and 13 Jbeta primers were used in PCR. Assay: immunoSEQ multiplex PCR; the TCRdb copy retains only in-frame clones and omits some. Of 200,000 or so clones listed, approximately 80% are singletons. Source material: PBMCs. Receptors originate from a boy younger than 10 in good health and CMV-seronegative.

This chain uses TRBV25-1 with TRBJ1-4, with D tentatively TRBD1 (6 bases). Germline V gene sequence: CDR1 MGHDK, CDR2 SYGVNS. The V end was cut by 3 bases, the J end by 6 bases, with 17 bases between. The CDR3 spans 16 residues. The CDR3: CASSEPNRVGDEKLFF. As DNA, the CDR3 is TGTGCCAGCAGTGAGCCCAACAGGGTGGGTGATGAAAAACTGTTTTTT.

The chain carries TRBV5-6 and TRBJ1-1; D possibly corresponds to TRBD1 (5 bases). Germline CDR1 reads SGHDT; CDR2 reads YYEEEE. Trimming cost V 0 bases and J 4 bases, with 10 bases left between them. The CDR3 spans 14 residues. The CDR3 spells CASSLGGRSTEAFF. CDR3 nucleotides: TGTGCCAGCAGCTTGGGGGGCCGAAGCACTGAAGCTTTCTTT.